This T cell receptor beta chain was found in a study of cytomegalovirus exposure and HLA in healthy donors. About the study: Researchers found that approximately 77% of about 400 genotyped donors fell within the Caucasian-associated ancestry cluster.

It was with 60 Vbeta and 13 Jbeta primers that the PCR ran. TCRdb's copy holds only in-frame clones and misses some; the assay was immunoSEQ multiplex PCR. Among 220,000 or so clones listed, around four fifths were seen once. The V segment lost 2 bases and the J segment 10 bases; nucleotides outside the gene matches: 4. This CDR3 has 13 amino acids. The germline V gene has CDR1 SGHNT and CDR2 YYREEE (reference sequence). Regarding the study as a whole: A later analysis reportedly identified an Asian-associated ancestry cluster as carrying fewer N-insertions than the approximately 620-donor mean. The study flagged roughly 160 TCR beta chains as cytomegalovirus-associated.

This clone was seen a single time. Its antigen is still unknown. Other DNA variants within this sample encode the same CDR3. The receptor comes from a man in his fifties or sixties in good health and CMV-seronegative. The chain links TRBV5-4 to TRBJ2-1; 9 nucleotides line up with TRBD1. Sequences were obtained from PBMCs. The CDR3 DNA follows: TGTGCCAGCAGCTTACAGGGGGCTGGGGAGCAGTTCTTC. Encoded protein: CASSLQGAGEQFF.